The rows below give T cell receptor beta chains drawn from one sample of a study of blood T cell repertoires in COVID-19. Assay used: immunoSEQ multiplex PCR; TCRdb lists only in-frame clones, some missing. The sample holds a few hundred thousand clones, less than 85% seen once. Source material: peripheral blood. Receptor source: a woman aged 18-29 years with acute or convalescent COVID-19. The CDR3 runs from the conserved cysteine through the conserved F or W. The order of the fields is V gene, J gene, CDR3 protein.

v_gene: TRBV5-1
j_gene: TRBJ2-2
CDR3aa: CASSLDGGTNTGELFF

v_gene: TRBV5-1
j_gene: TRBJ1-1
CDR3aa: CASSSGTENTEAFF

v_gene: TRBV4-1
j_gene: TRBJ2-1
CDR3aa: CASSQDSLSSYNEQFF

v_gene: TRBV3-1/TRBV3-2
j_gene: TRBJ1-6
CDR3aa: CASTRDLLNSPLHF

v_gene: TRBV13
j_gene: TRBJ2-7
CDR3aa: CASSPQTDTYEQYF

v_gene: TRBV9
j_gene: TRBJ1-1
CDR3aa: CASSASQWNTEAFF

v_gene: TRBV2
j_gene: TRBJ1-6
CDR3aa: CASRADRADNSPLHF

v_gene: TRBV27
j_gene: TRBJ2-1
CDR3aa: CASSLSLAGKEQFF

v_gene: TRBV6-6
j_gene: TRBJ2-1
CDR3aa: CASSYGAGEFYNEQFF

v_gene: TRBV2
j_gene: TRBJ2-5
CDR3aa: CASSEGTGIQETQYF

v_gene: TRBV9
j_gene: TRBJ1-4
CDR3aa: CASSVNPTGSGEKLFF

v_gene: TRBV7-9
j_gene: TRBJ2-7
CDR3aa: CASSSETGASSYEQYF

v_gene: TRBV19
j_gene: TRBJ1-3
CDR3aa: CASSTLPNPAGIGNTIYF

v_gene: TRBV18
j_gene: TRBJ2-5
CDR3aa: CASTTSGSETQYF

v_gene: TRBV4-1
j_gene: TRBJ1-2
CDR3aa: CASSSFRRGGRYSDYGYTF

v_gene: TRBV5-1
j_gene: TRBJ2-1
CDR3aa: CASSLEARQTYNEQFF

v_gene: TRBV25-1
j_gene: TRBJ2-5
CDR3aa: CASSEGRGRETQYF

v_gene: TRBV19
j_gene: TRBJ2-2
CDR3aa: CASRRGLAENTGELFF

v_gene: TRBV5-4
j_gene: TRBJ1-1
CDR3aa: CASSLEVALNTEAFF

v_gene: TRBV7-9
j_gene: TRBJ1-2
CDR3aa: CASSAQGEGTF